These 30 T cell receptor beta chains came from one sample sequenced in a study of prognosis after radiotherapy for stage I lung cancer. Genomic DNA provided the template from which TCR beta CDR3 was amplified by two-round multiplex PCR. Primers (each specific to one TRBV or TRBJ gene) were used in first-round PCR. TCRdb ran MiXCR on the multiplex PCR reads and lists one entry per CDR3 protein. The table records roughly 14,000 distinct CDR3 sequences, around 56% of them present only once. Sample: PBMCs, taken before or after stereotactic body radiation therapy (not recorded which). The receptors here all came from a donor aged 50 or older with non-small cell lung cancer.

In its sample, this clonotype is medium-sized. The rearrangement uses TRBV11-1 and TRBJ2-3; 11 bases agree with TRBD2. V trimming: 6 bases; J trimming: 1 base; junction bases outside the gene matches: 3. The CDR3 spans 15 residues. In germline, CDR1 is SGHAT, CDR2 FQDESV (reference sequence). The CDR3 coding sequence is TGTGCCAGCAGACCACTAGCGGGAGGCACAGATACGCAGTATTTT. This translates into CASRPLAGGTDTQYF. Variable domain in full (rest from reference TRBV11-1 and TRBJ2-3): EAEVAQSPRYKITEKSQAVAFWCDPISGHATLYWYRQILGQGPELLVQFQDESVVDDSQLPKDRFSAERLKGVDSTLKIQPAELGDSAMYLCASRPLAGGTDTQYFGPGTRLTVL.

This sequence joins TRBV5-8 and TRBJ1-6; D gene ambiguous. Germline assignment: CDR1 SGHTS and CDR2 YDEGEE. CDR3 length: 15 amino acids. With 2 bases removed from V and 0 bases from J, the gap between germline ends came to 6 bases. The CDR3 sequence: CASSFPHSYNSPLHF. CDR3 in DNA: TGTGCCAGCAGCTTTCCACACTCCTATAATTCACCCCTCCACTTT.

The chain employs TRBV5-1 and TRBJ2-2; 7 positions agree with TRBD1. J gave up 3 bases and V 4 bases, and 9 bases lay outside the gene matches. CDR1 and CDR2 from the germline V gene are SGHRS and YFSETQ. This CDR3 comprises 16 residues. CDR3 in DNA: TGCGCCAGCAGCCCTCTGACAGGGTCGGACACCGGGGAGCTGTTTTTT. It translates to CASSPLTGSDTGELFF.

This sequence joins TRBV29-1 and TRBJ1-1; D ambiguous. CDR3 length equals 13 residues. Germline-derived CDR1 and CDR2 are SQVTM and ANQGSEA. Between the trimmed V and J ends, which lost 0 bases and 1 base, there was a span of 6 bases. For the CDR3, the DNA is TGCAGCGTTGAAGAACAGCAGAACACTGAAGCTTTCTTT. Its protein product is CSVEEQQNTEAFF.

The chain joins TRBV28 to TRBJ1-5; no clear D gene. Germline V gives CDR1 MDHEN, CDR2 SYDVKM. With 3 bases removed from V and 0 bases from J, the gap between germline ends came to 6 bases. This CDR3 is built from 14 residues. CDR3 in amino acids: CASSLTTSNQPQHF. The CDR3 nucleotides read TGTGCCAGCAGTTTGACGACTAGCAATCAGCCCCAGCATTTT.

A note on this clonotype: At one of its ends the junction is not consistent with the germline gene, which may arise from a read error. The chain uses TRBV20-1 and TRBJ2-5, with 7 bases identical to TRBD2. The length of the CDR3 is 15 residues. Germline CDR1 is DFQATT and CDR2 is SNEGSKA (reference sequence). The CDR3 protein is CSAIYLSQGGETQYF. The CDR3 DNA reads as TGCAGTGCTATTTATCTCAGCCAGGGAGGGGAGACACAGTACTTC.

This clonotype is labeled as medium-sized. The chain has TRBV20-1 and TRBJ2-2; the D gene is possibly TRBD2 (7 bases). CDR1 and CDR2 from the germline V gene are DFQATT and SNEGSKA (reference sequence). This CDR3 is 14 amino acids long. The ends were cut back, 6 bases at V and 7 bases at J, with 18 bases in the middle. CDR3 residues: CSALTRGAVGELFF. The CDR3 DNA follows: TGCAGTGCCCTAACACGGGGGGCGGTCGGGGAGCTGTTTTTT.

This clonotype has a count of ten or more. This may come from a read error, since a much larger clone is one base off. This chain joins TRBV20-1 and TRBJ2-7; tentatively, D is TRBD1 or TRBD2 (6 bases each). The CDR3 totals 14 residues. Between the trimmed V and J ends, which lost 0 bases and 4 bases, there was a span of 13 bases. CDR1 and CDR2 from the germline V gene are DFQATT and SNEGSKA (reference sequence). The CDR3 here is CSARDGGRRYEQYF. The CDR3 bases are TGCAGTGCTAGAGACGGGGGCCGCAGGTACGAGCAGTACTTC.

To note about this clonotype: This likely traces to a read error, being one base from a far larger clone. This rearrangement joins TRBV12-3 or TRBV12-4 to TRBJ2-7; possibly TRBD1 for D (6 bases). The assigned J gene may be wrong: the sequence end matches TRBJ1-2 better. The CDR3 is made up of 14 amino acids. This CDR3 is CASSQGHGPYGYTF. In DNA, the CDR3 is TGTGCCAGCAGTCAGGGACATGGTCCCTATGGCTACACCTTC.

This clonotype was picked up many times. The rearrangement uses TRBV9 and TRBJ2-7; D is unresolved. The CDR3 runs to 13 residues. The germline V and J ends were trimmed by 0 bases and 3 bases, with 7 bases remaining between them. CDR1 is SGDLS, CDR2 YYNGEE, per germline. CDR3 sequence: CASSVVPDYEQYF. CDR3 nucleotides: TGTGCCAGCAGCGTAGTCCCAGACTACGAGCAGTACTTC.

Sample share makes this clonotype medium-sized (0.01 to 0.1%). The V gene is TRBV27, the J gene TRBJ2-2; TRBD1 is a possible D gene (6 bases). Germline-derived CDR1 and CDR2 are MNHEY and SMNVEV (reference sequence). This CDR3 has 18 amino acids. V was clipped by 5 bases and J by 9 bases, with 28 bases between them. CDR3 protein: CASSLKAFGTPGFWELFF. The CDR3 DNA reads as TGTGCCAGCAGTCTAAAAGCCTTCGGGACACCTGGTTTCTGGGAGCTGTTTTTT.

This clonotype has a single count. The chain has TRBV5-1 and TRBJ1-1; D gene ambiguous. Trimming stripped 0 bases from V and 1 base from J, with 10 bases between. The length of the CDR3 is 15 residues. CDR1 and CDR2 (germline): SGHRS, YFSETQ. The CDR3 DNA sequence: TGCGCCAGCAGCTTGGACCGGGCCGCGAACACTGAAGCTTTCTTT. This sequence encodes CASSLDRAANTEAFF.

The rearrangement joins TRBV7-3 to TRBJ2-1, with 7 bases matching TRBD2. The CDR3 runs to 13 residues. Germline-derived CDR1 and CDR2 are SGHTA and FQGTGA. V was clipped by 5 bases and J by 5 bases; unmatched bases: 3. The CDR3 nucleotides are TGTGCCAGCAGCAGGGGACTACACAATGAGCAGTTCTTC. It encodes CASSRGLHNEQFF.

This clonotype appeared many times. The CDR3 here is CASSEPPGGFEKLFF. DNA for the CDR3: TGTGCCAGCAGTGAACCGCCAGGGGGCTTTGAAAAACTGTTTTTT. V is TRBV6-1 and J is TRBJ1-4; 8 nucleotides line up with TRBD1. Germline assignment: CDR1 MNHNS and CDR2 SASEGT. The J segment lost 7 bases and the V segment lost 2 bases, leaving 6 bases of the junction unmatched. The CDR3 has 15 amino acids.

This clonotype was observed many times. The rearrangement uses TRBV29-1 and TRBJ2-7; D could derive from TRBD1 or TRBD2 (5 bases each). Trimming cost V 6 bases and J 4 bases, with 13 bases left between them. CDR3 length: 12 amino acids. The germline V gene encodes CDR1 SQVTM and CDR2 ANQGSEA. CDR3 coding DNA: TGCAGCGTGGAGGACAACGGATACGAGCAGTACTTC. Protein: CSVEDNGYEQYF.

The rearrangement joins TRBV5-4 to TRBJ2-7, with 7 bases fitting TRBD2. Trimming cost V 4 bases and J 0 bases; bases outside gene matches: 7. Germline lookup yields CDR1 SGHNT and CDR2 YYREEE (reference sequence). The CDR3 has 15 residues. In nucleotides, the CDR3 is TGTGCCAGCAGCAAGAGCGGGGAAAGCTCCTACGAGCAGTACTTC. It yields the protein CASSKSGESSYEQYF.

The CDR3 bases are TGTGCCACCAGTGATCCGACCCGGACTAGCGGGAGACGCGCAGATACGCAGTATTTT. This sequence encodes CATSDPTRTSGRRADTQYF. This chain links TRBV24-1 with TRBJ2-3, with TRBD2 identical over 13 bases. There are 19 residues in the CDR3. Unmatched junction bases numbered 12, after V lost 3 bases and J lost 4 bases. The V gene's germline CDR1 is KGHDR and CDR2 SFDVKD.

The chain links TRBV6-5 to TRBJ1-1; no clear D gene. Germline V lookup: CDR1 MNHEY, CDR2 SVGAGI. The CDR3 is 11 residues long. The V and J ends lost 3 bases and 3 bases respectively, with 2 bases between them. In nucleotides, the CDR3 is TGTGCCAGCAGTTATTACACTGAAGCTTTCTTT. Its translation is CASSYYTEAFF.

On this clonotype: This sequence is one base from a far larger clone and is likely a read error. The chain links TRBV2 to TRBJ2-3; D might be TRBD2 (6 bases). The CDR3 is made up of 16 amino acids. V lost 7 bases and J lost 4, with 21 bases in between. Germline V CDR1 and CDR2: SNHLY, FYNNEI. In DNA form, the CDR3 reads TGTGCCAGCATCCTAGGGCGGGCGGGAAGCTCAGATACGCAGTATTTT. Protein sequence: CASILGRAGSSDTQYF.

On this clonotype itself: A far larger clone is off by one base, so a read error is likely. The chain couples TRBV11-2 to TRBJ2-1; D gene uncertain. This CDR3 is 12 amino acids long. Germline V lookup: CDR1 SGHAT, CDR2 FQNNGV. CDR3 sequence: CARSFISNEQFF. CDR3 DNA: TGTGCCAGAAGCTTCATTAGCAATGAGCAGTTCTTC.

In this sample, this clonotype turned up once. The genes are TRBV6-1 and TRBJ2-7, with D perhaps TRBD1 or TRBD2 (5 bases each). CDR1 is MNHNS, CDR2 SASEGT, per germline. V gave up 4 bases and J gave up 2 bases, with 15 bases separating them. The CDR3 runs 15 residues. The CDR3 nucleotides read TGTGCCAGCAGTGTCGGGGCTACAAGCCCCTACGAGCAGTACTTC. This translates into CASSVGATSPYEQYF.

The chain links TRBV6-1 to TRBJ2-1; D may be TRBD2 (6 bases). CDR3 length: 13 amino acids. CDR1 and CDR2 from the germline V gene are MNHNS and SASEGT. V lost 10 bases and J lost 8, with 18 bases in between. In DNA form, the CDR3 reads TGTGCCATCTCCCTAAGGGGCGGGGATGAGCAGTTCTTC. Its protein is CAISLRGGDEQFF.

This rearrangement joins TRBV27 to TRBJ1-2, with a weak D call TRBD1 (5 bases). This CDR3 region has 14 residues. The V end was cut by 7 bases, the J end by 5 bases, with 17 bases between. Germline V gene data show CDR1 as MNHEY and CDR2 as SMNVEV (reference sequence). CDR3 amino acids: CASTPRAGLYGYTF. The CDR3 nucleotides are TGTGCCAGCACGCCGAGAGCAGGGTTATATGGCTACACCTTC.

The V and J genes are TRBV7-9 and TRBJ1-2; maybe TRBD1 (6 bases). Trimming removed 5 bases at V and 6 bases at J, with 10 bases between. CDR1 and CDR2 (germline): SEHNR, FQNEAQ (reference sequence). The CDR3 covers 12 residues. Here the CDR3 DNA reads TGTGCCAGCAGCGCAAGACAGGATGGCTACACCTTC. Amino acids: CASSARQDGYTF.

At least ten counts were recorded for this clonotype. The J gene is TRBJ2-7, the V gene TRBV4-2; D could derive from TRBD1 or TRBD2 (5 bases each). Trimming removed 0 bases at V and 3 bases at J, with 18 bases between. Germline V gives CDR1 LGHNA, CDR2 YNFKEQ. The CDR3 has 17 residues. CDR3 residues: CASSQELHRTVGYEQYF. DNA of the CDR3: TGTGCCAGCAGCCAAGAGCTGCACAGGACTGTTGGCTACGAGCAGTACTTC.

A remark on this clonotype: A read error is the likely source, as a far larger clone sits one nucleotide away. The chain is built from TRBV11-3 and TRBJ2-2, with D tentatively TRBD2 (5 bases). The CDR3 loop spans 14 amino acids. Trimming took off 5 bases at V and 6 bases at J, with 13 bases between the two ends. Germline loops: CDR1 SGHNT, CDR2 YENEEA. CDR3 bases: TGTGCCAGCAGCCGGGATCCGCAGGCCGGGGAGCTGTTTTTT. This codes for CASSRDPQAGELFF.

This clonotype is labeled as medium-sized. CDR3 loop: CASSRRDEQFF. The CDR3 DNA reads TGTGCCAGCAGCCGCAGAGATGAGCAGTTCTTC. The chain recombines TRBV12-3 or TRBV12-4 with TRBJ2-1; D unclear. The CDR3 has 11 residues. V lost 6 bases to trimming and J lost 8 bases, with 8 bases between them.

CDR3 loop: CASGNFDVAFF. In nucleotides, the CDR3 is TGTGCCAGCGGGAACTTTGATGTAGCTTTCTTT. This chain joins TRBV6-1 and TRBJ1-1; D ambiguous. The ends were cut back, 8 bases at V and 10 bases at J, with 14 bases in the middle. Per the germline V gene, CDR1 is MNHNS and CDR2 is SASEGT. The CDR3 length is 11 residues.

Comment on this clonotype: The germline gene is not matched at one end of the junction; a read error may be the cause. The CDR3 coding sequence is TGTGCCAGCAGCAGTCGTGCGCGGGAGATAAAGAATGAGGAGTTCTTC. Protein: CASSSRAREIKNEEFF. The chain carries TRBV6-2 or TRBV6-3 and TRBJ2-1; 7 bases agree with TRBD2. This CDR3 has 16 amino acids. Germline assignment: CDR1 MNHEY and CDR2 SVGEGT.

This clonotype came up many times. V and J are TRBV12-3 or TRBV12-4 and TRBJ2-5, with 11 bases aligning to TRBD2. The trim removed 6 bases at V and 0 bases at J, leaving 6 bases unmatched. This CDR3 is built from 16 residues. The CDR3: CASRPTSGSNQETQYF. CDR3 bases: TGTGCCAGCAGACCCACTAGCGGGAGTAACCAAGAGACCCAGTACTTC.